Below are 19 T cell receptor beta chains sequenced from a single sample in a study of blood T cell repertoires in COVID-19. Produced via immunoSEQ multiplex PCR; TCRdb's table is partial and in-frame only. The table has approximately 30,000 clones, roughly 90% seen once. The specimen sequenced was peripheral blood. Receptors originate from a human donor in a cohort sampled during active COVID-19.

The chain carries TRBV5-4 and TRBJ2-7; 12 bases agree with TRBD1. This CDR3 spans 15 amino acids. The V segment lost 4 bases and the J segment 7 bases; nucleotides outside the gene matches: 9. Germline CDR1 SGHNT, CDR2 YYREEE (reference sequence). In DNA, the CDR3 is TGTGCCAGCAGCGCCGCCGGGACAGGGGGCAGGGAGCAGTACTTC. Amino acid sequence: CASSAAGTGGREQYF.

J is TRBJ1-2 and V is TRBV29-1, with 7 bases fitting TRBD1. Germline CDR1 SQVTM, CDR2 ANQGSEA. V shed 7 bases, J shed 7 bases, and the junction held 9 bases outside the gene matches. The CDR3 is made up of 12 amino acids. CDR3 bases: TGCAGCGCTGCAGACAGGGCACTTGGCTACACCTTC. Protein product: CSAADRALGYTF.

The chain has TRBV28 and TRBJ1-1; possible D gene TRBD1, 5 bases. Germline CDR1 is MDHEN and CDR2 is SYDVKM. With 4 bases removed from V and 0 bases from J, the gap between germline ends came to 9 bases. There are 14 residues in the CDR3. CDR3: CASSSPGMNTEAFF. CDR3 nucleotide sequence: TGTGCCAGCAGTTCGCCAGGGATGAACACTGAAGCTTTCTTT.

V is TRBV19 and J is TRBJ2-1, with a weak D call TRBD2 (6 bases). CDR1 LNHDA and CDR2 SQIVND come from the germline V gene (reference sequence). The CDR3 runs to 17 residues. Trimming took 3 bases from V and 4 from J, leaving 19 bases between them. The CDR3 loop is CASSISGVLSVYNEQFF. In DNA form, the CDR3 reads TGTGCCAGTAGTATTTCGGGGGTTCTCTCCGTATACAATGAGCAGTTCTTC.

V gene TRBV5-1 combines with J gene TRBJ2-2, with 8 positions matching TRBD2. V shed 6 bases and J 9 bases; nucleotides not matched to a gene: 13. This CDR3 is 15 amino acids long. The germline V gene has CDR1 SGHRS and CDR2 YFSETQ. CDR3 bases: TGCGCCAGCAACCTTGACGTAGCGGGGAACAGGGAGCTGTTTTTT. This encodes CASNLDVAGNRELFF.

The CDR3 is CASSQGRTVETSPLHF. In DNA, the CDR3 is TGTGCCAGCAGCCAAGGTAGGACAGTAGAGACTTCACCCCTCCACTTT. The J gene is TRBJ1-6, the V gene TRBV4-2, with D possibly being TRBD1 (6 bases). The V and J ends lost 1 base and 9 bases respectively, with 16 bases between them. The CDR3 sequence is 16 residues long. CDR1 and CDR2 from the germline V gene are LGHNA and YNFKEQ.

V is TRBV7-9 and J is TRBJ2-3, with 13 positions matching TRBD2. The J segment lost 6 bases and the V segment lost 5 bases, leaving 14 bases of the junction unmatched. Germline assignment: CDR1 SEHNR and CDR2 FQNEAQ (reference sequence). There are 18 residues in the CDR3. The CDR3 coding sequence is TGTGCCAGCAGCCCGGGACTAGCGGGGTTCCTTAGCAAGGATACGCAGTATTTT. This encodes CASSPGLAGFLSKDTQYF.

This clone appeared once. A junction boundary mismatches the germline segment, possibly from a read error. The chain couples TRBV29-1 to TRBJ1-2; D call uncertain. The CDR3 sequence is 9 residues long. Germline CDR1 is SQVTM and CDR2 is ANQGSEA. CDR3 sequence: CSVDLGSGF. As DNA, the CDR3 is TGCAGCGTAGACCTGGGTTCGGGTTTC. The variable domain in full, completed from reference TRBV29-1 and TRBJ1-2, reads SAVISQKPSRDICQRGTSLTIQCQVDSQVTMMFWYRQQPGQSLTLIATANQGSEATYESGFVIDKFPISRPNLTFSTLTVSNMSPEDSSIYLCSVDLGSGFGSGTRLTVV.

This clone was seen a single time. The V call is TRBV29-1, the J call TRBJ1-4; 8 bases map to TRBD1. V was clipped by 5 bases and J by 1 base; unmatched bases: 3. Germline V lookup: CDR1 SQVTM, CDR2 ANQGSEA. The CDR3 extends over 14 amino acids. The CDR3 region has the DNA TGCAGCGTTTTCACAGGGGGAACTAATGAAAAACTGTTTTTT. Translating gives CSVFTGGTNEKLFF.

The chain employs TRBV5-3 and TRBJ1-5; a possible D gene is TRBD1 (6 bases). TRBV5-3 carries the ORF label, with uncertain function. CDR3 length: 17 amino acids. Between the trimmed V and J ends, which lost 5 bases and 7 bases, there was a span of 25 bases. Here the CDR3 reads CARRPGGGPKCRQPQHF. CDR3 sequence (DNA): TGTGCCAGAAGACCTGGGGGGGGCCCAAAATGCAGGCAGCCCCAGCATTTT.

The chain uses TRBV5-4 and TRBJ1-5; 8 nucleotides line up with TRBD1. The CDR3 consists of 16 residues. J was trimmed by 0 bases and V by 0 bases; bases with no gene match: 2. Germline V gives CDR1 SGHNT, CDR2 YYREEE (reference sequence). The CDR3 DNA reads TGTGCCAGCAGCTTGGGGGGGACAGGTAGCAATCAGCCCCAGCATTTT. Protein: CASSLGGTGSNQPQHF.

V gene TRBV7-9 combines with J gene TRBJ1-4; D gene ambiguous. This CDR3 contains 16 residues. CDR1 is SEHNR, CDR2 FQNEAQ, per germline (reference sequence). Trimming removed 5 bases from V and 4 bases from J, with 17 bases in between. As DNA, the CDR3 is TGTGCCAGCAGCCCTCGTCCGACGGGGTTTAATGAAAAACTGTTTTTT. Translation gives CASSPRPTGFNEKLFF.

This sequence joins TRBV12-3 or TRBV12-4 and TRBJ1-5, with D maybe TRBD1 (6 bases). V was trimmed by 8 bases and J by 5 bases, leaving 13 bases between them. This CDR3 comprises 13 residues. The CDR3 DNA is TGTGCCAGCGGAAACTACAGGGATCAGCCCCAGCATTTT. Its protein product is CASGNYRDQPQHF.

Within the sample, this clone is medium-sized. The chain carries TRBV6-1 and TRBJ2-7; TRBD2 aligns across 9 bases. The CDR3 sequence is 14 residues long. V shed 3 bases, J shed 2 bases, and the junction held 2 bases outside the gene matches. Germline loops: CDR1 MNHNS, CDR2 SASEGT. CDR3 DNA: TGTGCCAGCAGTGATGGCGGGGGGGCCTACGAGCAGTACTTC. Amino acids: CASSDGGGAYEQYF.

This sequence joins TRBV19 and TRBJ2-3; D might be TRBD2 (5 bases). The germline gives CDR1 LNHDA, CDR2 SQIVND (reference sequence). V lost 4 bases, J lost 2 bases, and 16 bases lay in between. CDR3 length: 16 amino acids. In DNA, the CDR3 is TGTGCCAGTAGTACCGGACTTCAAGCTTTCACAGATACGCAGTATTTT. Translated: CASSTGLQAFTDTQYF.

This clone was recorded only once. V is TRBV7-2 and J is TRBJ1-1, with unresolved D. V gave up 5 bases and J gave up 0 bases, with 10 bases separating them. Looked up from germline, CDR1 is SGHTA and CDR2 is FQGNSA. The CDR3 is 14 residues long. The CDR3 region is CASSQQYMNTEAFF. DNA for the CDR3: TGTGCCAGCAGCCAACAGTACATGAACACTGAAGCTTTCTTT.

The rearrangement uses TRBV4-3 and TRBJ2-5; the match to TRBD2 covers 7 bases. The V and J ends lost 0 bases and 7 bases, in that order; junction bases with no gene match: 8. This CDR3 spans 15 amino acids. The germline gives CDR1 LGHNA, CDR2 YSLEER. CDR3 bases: TGCGCCAGCAGCCAAGATTCGACTAGCTATGGGACCCAGTACTTC. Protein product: CASSQDSTSYGTQYF.

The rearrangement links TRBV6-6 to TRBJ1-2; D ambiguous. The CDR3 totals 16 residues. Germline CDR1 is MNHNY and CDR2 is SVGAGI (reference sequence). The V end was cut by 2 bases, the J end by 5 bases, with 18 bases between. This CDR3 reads CASSYAYGEVRYGYTF. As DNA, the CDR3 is TGTGCCAGCAGTTACGCCTATGGTGAAGTAAGATATGGCTACACCTTC.

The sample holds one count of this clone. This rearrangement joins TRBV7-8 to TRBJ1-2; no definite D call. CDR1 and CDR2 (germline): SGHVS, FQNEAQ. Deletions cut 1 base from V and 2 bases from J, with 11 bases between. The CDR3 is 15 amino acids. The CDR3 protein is CASSLGRRANYGYTF. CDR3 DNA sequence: TGTGCCAGCAGCTTAGGAAGGAGGGCAAACTATGGCTACACCTTC.